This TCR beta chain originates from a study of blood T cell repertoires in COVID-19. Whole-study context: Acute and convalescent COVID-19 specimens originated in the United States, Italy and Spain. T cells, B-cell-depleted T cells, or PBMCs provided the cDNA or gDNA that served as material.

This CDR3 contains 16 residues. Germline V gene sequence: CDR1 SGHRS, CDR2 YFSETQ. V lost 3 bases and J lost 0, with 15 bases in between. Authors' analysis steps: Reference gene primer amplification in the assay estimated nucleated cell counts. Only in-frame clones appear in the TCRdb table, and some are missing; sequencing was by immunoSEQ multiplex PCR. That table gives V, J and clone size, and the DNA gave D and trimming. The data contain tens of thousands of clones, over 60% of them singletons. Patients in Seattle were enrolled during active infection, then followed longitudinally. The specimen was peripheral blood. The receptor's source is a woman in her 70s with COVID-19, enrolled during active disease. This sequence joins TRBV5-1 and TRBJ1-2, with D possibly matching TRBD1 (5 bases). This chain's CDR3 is CASSSDPGGANYGYTF. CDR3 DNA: TGCGCCAGCAGCTCCGACCCCGGGGGAGCTAACTATGGCTACACCTTC.